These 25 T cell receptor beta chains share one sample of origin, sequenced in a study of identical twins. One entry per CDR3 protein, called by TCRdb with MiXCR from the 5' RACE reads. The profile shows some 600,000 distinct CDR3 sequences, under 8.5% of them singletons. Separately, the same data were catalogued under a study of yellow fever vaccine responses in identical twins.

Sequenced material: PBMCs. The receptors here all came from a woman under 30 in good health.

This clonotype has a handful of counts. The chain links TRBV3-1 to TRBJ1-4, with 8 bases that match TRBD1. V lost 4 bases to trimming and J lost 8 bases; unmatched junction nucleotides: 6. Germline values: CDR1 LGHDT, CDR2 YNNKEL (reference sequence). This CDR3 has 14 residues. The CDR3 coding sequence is TGTGCCAGCAGCCCGGGACAGGTGCGCGAAAAACTGTTTTTT. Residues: CASSPGQVREKLFF.

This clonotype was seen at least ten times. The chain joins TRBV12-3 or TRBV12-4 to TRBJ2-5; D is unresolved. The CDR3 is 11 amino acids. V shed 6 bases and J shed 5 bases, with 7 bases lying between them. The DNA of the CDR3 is TGTGCCAGCAGCCCCCGGGAGACCCAGTACTTC. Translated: CASSPRETQYF.

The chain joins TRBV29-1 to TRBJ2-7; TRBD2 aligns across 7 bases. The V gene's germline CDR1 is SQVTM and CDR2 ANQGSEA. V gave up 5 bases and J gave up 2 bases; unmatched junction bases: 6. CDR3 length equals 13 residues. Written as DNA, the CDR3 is TGCAGCGTTTGGGGCGGGACTACCTACGAGCAGTACTTC. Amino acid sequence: CSVWGGTTYEQYF.

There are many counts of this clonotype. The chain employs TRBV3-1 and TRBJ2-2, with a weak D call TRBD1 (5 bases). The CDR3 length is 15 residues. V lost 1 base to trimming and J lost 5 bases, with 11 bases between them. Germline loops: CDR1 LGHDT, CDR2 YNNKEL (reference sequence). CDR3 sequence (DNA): TGTGCCAGCAGCCAAGGGCCAGGGCGGACCGGGGAGCTGTTTTTT. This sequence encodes CASSQGPGRTGELFF.

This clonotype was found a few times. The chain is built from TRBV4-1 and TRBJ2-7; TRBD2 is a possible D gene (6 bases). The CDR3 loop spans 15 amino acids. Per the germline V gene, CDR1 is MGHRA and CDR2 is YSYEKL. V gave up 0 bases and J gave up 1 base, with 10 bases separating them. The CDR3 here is CASSQDPGTSYEQYV. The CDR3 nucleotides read TGCGCCAGCAGCCAAGACCCAGGGACTTCCTACGAGCAGTACGTC.

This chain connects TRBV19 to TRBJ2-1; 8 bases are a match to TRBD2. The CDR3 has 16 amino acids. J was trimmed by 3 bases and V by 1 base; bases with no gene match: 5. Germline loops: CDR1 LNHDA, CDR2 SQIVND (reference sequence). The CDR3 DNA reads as TGTGCCAGTAGTATAGTAACTAGCGGTAACTACAATGAGCAGTTCTTC. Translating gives CASSIVTSGNYNEQFF.

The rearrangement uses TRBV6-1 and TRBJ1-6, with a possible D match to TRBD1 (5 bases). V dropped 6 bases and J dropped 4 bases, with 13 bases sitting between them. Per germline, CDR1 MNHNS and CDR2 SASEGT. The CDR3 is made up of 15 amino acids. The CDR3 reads CASRAGTDYNSPLHF. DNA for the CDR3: TGTGCCAGCAGAGCCGGGACGGATTATAATTCACCCCTCCACTTT.

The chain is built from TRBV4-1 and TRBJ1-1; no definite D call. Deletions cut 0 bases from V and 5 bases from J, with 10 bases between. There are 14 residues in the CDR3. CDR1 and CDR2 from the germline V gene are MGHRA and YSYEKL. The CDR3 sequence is CASSQERVYTEAFF. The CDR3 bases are TGCGCCAGCAGCCAAGAAAGGGTGTATACTGAAGCTTTCTTT.

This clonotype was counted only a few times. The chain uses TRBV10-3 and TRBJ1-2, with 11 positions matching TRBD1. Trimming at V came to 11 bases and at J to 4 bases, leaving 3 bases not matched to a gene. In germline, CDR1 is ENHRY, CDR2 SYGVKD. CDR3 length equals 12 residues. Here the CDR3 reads CAGQGAGYGYTF. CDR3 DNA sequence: TGTGCCGGACAGGGGGCTGGCTATGGCTACACCTTC.

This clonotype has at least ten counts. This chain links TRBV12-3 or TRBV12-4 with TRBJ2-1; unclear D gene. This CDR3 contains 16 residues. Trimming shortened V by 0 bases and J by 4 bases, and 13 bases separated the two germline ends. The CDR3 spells CASSLAQFIRYNEQFF. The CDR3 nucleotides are TGTGCCAGCAGTTTAGCGCAGTTTATTAGGTACAATGAGCAGTTCTTC.

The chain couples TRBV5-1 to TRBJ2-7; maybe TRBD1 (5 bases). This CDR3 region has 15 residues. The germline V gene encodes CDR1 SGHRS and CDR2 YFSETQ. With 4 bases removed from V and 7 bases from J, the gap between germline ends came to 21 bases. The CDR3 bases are TGCGCCAGCAGCCCCGGAGTAGGGTCAAGGGGTGAGCAGTACTTC. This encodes CASSPGVGSRGEQYF.

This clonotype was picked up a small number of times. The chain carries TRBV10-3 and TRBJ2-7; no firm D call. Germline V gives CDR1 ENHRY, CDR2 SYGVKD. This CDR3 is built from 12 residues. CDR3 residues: CAISESSHEQYV. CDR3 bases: TGTGCCATCAGTGAGTCCTCCCACGAGCAGTACGTC.

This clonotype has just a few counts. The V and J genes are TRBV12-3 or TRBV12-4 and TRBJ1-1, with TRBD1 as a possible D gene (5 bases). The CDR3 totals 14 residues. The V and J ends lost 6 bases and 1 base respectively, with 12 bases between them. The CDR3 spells CASRGLAPNTEAFF. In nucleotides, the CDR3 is TGTGCCAGCAGGGGGCTGGCGCCGAACACTGAAGCTTTCTTT.

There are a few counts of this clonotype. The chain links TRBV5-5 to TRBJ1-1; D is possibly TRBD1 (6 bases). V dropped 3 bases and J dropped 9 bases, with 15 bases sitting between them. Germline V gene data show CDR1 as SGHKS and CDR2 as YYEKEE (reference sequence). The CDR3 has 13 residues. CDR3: CASSWDIMGKAFF. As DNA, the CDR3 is TGTGCCAGCAGCTGGGACATCATGGGGAAAGCTTTCTTT.

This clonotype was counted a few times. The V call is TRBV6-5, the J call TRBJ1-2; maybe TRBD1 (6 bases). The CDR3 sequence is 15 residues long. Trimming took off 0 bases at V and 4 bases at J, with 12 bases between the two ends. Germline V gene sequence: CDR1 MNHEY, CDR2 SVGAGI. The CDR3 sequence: CASSYSRGPGYGYTF. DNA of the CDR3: TGTGCCAGCAGTTACTCCCGGGGGCCTGGCTATGGCTACACCTTC.

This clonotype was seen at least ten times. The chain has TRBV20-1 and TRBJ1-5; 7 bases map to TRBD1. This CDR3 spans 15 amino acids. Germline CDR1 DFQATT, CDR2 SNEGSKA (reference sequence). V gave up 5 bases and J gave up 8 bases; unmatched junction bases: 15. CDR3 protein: CSAPTSRQGGEPQHF. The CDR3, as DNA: TGCAGTGCTCCCACCTCACGACAGGGTGGAGAGCCCCAGCATTTT.

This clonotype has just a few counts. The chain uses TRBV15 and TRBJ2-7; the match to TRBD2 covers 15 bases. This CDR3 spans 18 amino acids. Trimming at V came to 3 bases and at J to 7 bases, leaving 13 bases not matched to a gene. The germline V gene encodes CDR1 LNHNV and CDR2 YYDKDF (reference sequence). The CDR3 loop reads CATSRGLAGGRLLGEQYV. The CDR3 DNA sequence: TGTGCCACCAGCAGGGGACTAGCGGGGGGCCGACTCCTAGGAGAGCAGTACGTC.

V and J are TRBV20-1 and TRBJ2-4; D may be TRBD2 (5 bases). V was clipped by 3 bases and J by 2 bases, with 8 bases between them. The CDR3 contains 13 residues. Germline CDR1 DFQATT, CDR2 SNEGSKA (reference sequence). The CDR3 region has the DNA TGCAGTGCTAGCCCCGGGACCAAAAACATTCAGTACTTC. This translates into CSASPGTKNIQYF.

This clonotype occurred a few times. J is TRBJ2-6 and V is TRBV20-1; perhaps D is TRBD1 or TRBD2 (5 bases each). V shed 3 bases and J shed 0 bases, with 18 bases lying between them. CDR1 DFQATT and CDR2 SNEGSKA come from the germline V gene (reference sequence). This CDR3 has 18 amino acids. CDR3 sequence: CSAREDTSLFSGANVLTF. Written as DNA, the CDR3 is TGCAGTGCTAGGGAGGACACAAGCCTATTCTCTGGGGCCAACGTCCTGACTTTC.

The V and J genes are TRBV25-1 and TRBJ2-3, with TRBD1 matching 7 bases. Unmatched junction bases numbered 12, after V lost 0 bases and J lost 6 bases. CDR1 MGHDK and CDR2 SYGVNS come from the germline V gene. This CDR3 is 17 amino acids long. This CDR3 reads CASSEYFMTGKTDTQYF. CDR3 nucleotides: TGTGCCAGCAGTGAATATTTTATGACAGGGAAAACGGATACGCAGTATTTT.

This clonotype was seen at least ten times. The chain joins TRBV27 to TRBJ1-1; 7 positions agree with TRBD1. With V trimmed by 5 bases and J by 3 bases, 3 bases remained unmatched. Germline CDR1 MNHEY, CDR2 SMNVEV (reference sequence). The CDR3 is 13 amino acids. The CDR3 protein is CASSRRGDTEAFF. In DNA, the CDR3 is TGTGCCAGCAGTCGCAGGGGGGACACTGAAGCTTTCTTT.

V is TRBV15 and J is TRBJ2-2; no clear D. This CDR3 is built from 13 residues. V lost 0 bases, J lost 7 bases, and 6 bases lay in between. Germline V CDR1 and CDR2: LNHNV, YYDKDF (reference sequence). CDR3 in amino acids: CATSRDRFGELFF. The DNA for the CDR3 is TGTGCCACCAGCAGAGATCGTTTCGGGGAGCTGTTTTTT.

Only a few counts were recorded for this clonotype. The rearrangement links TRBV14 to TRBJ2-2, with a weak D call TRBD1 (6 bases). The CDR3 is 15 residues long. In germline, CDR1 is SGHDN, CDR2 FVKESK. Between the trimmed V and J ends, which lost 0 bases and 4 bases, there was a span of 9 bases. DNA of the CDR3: TGTGCCAGCAGCCAAGACAGGGGCGTCACCGGGGAGCTGTTTTTT. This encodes CASSQDRGVTGELFF.

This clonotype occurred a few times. The CDR3 is CSAPVPTGLNTEAFF. The CDR3 DNA is TGCAGTGCTCCCGTCCCGACAGGGCTGAACACTGAAGCTTTCTTT. The chain carries TRBV20-1 and TRBJ1-1; 7 bases match TRBD1. V was pared by 5 bases and J by 0 bases, with 9 bases of the junction left unmatched. CDR3 size: 15 residues. Germline-derived CDR1 and CDR2 are DFQATT and SNEGSKA (reference sequence).

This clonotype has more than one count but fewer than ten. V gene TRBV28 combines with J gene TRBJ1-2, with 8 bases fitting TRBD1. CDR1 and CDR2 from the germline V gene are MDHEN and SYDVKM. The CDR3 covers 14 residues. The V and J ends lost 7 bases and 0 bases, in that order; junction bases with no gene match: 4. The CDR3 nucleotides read TGTGCCAGCACCATACAGGGGGCTAACTATGGCTACACCTTC. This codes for CASTIQGANYGYTF.